The 17 T cell receptor beta chains below come from one sample, sequenced in a study of blood T cell repertoires in COVID-19. The repertoire was sequenced with immunoSEQ multiplex PCR; TCRdb's copy has only in-frame clones and lacks some. Of 35,000 to 50,000 clones in the sample, under 85% were seen once. Sequencing used peripheral blood. Receptors were obtained from a woman of 80 years or more with acute or convalescent COVID-19.

This chain connects TRBV6-2 or TRBV6-3 to TRBJ1-1; D is perhaps TRBD1 (6 bases). Germline values: CDR1 MNHEY, CDR2 SVGEGT. The CDR3 runs to 14 residues. Trimming shortened V by 0 bases and J by 7 bases, and 12 bases separated the two germline ends. CDR3 in DNA: TGTGCCAGCAGTTACTCGAGGCAGGGGATTGAAGCTTTCTTT. Its translation is CASSYSRQGIEAFF.

This clone was seen more than once but under ten times. The chain joins TRBV7-2 to TRBJ2-7, with 8 bases lining up with TRBD2. This CDR3 region has 15 residues. CDR1 SGHTA and CDR2 FQGNSA come from the germline V gene. The J segment lost 7 bases and the V segment lost 0 bases, leaving 8 bases of the junction unmatched. The CDR3 spells CASSLAASAGGEQYF. CDR3 in DNA: TGTGCCAGCAGCTTAGCGGCTAGCGCGGGGGGTGAGCAGTACTTC.

This clone was found a few times. The chain employs TRBV7-8 and TRBJ2-1; possibly TRBD2 for D (6 bases). The CDR3 consists of 16 residues. The germline CDR1 and CDR2 sequences are SGHVS and FQNEAQ. Trimming took off 3 bases at V and 1 base at J, with 13 bases between the two ends. The DNA for the CDR3 is TGTGCCAGCAGCTTCGGCAGGGACTCATCCTACAATGAGCAGTTCTTC. Its translation is CASSFGRDSSYNEQFF.

This chain uses TRBV15 with TRBJ1-2; the D gene is possibly TRBD1 (6 bases). Germline V lookup: CDR1 LNHNV, CDR2 YYDKDF (reference sequence). The germline V and J ends were trimmed by 1 base and 2 bases, with 8 bases remaining between them. This CDR3 has 14 amino acids. CDR3 bases: TGTGCCACCAGCAGAGGGACAGCCAACTATGGCTACACCTTC. Amino acid sequence: CATSRGTANYGYTF.

The sample holds one count of this clone. J is TRBJ2-5 and V is TRBV11-2; unclear D gene. The CDR3 covers 15 residues. The germline V gene has CDR1 SGHAT and CDR2 FQNNGV. Trimming stripped 5 bases from V and 5 bases from J, with 18 bases between. CDR3 in amino acids: CASSRAVAVRETQYF. In DNA, the CDR3 is TGTGCCAGCAGCCGAGCTGTGGCGGTCCGGGAGACCCAGTACTTC.

This rearrangement joins TRBV7-2 to TRBJ1-1, with D possibly TRBD1 on 5 matching bases. The V gene lost 4 bases and the J gene lost 5 bases, with 14 bases spanning the gap. The CDR3 is 14 amino acids. CDR1 and CDR2 from the germline V gene are SGHTA and FQGNSA. The DNA of the CDR3 is TGTGCCAGCAGCTCCTTCCAGGGCTGGACTGAAGCTTTCTTT. Translated: CASSSFQGWTEAFF.

The rearrangement uses TRBV7-2 and TRBJ2-1, with D maybe TRBD1 (5 bases). The germline V and J ends were trimmed by 4 bases and 0 bases, with 13 bases remaining between them. This CDR3 spans 16 amino acids. From germline, CDR1 is SGHTA and CDR2 FQGNSA. CDR3 nucleotide sequence: TGTGCCAGCAGCTCCCAGGGTCCTAGCTCCTACAATGAGCAGTTCTTC. Amino acid sequence: CASSSQGPSSYNEQFF. The full variable domain, rest sourced from reference TRBV7-2 and TRBJ2-1, is GAGVSQSPSNKVTEKGKDVELRCDPISGHTALYWYRQSLGQGLEFLIYFQGNSAPDKSGLPSDRFSAERTGGSVSTLTIQRTQQEDSAVYLCASSSQGPSSYNEQFFGPGTRLTVL.

J is TRBJ2-5 and V is TRBV10-2; the D gene is possibly TRBD1 (6 bases). V lost 5 bases, J lost 5 bases, and 15 bases lay in between. The CDR3 consists of 14 residues. The germline V gene encodes CDR1 WSHSY and CDR2 SAAADI. CDR3 nucleotide sequence: TGCGCCAGCAGTTTGGGGGCCCACGGGGAGACCCAGTACTTC. It encodes CASSLGAHGETQYF.

On this clone itself: The sample contains more than one DNA sequence encoding this CDR3. This rearrangement joins TRBV28 to TRBJ1-5; unclear D gene. Germline V CDR1 and CDR2: MDHEN, SYDVKM. The CDR3 is made up of 14 amino acids. Trimming took 6 bases from V and 4 from J, leaving 13 bases between them. CDR3 amino acids: CASSPPGGNQPQHF. For the CDR3, the DNA is TGTGCCAGCAGCCCCCCGGGAGGGAATCAGCCCCAGCATTTT. Full variable domain (rest looked up from reference TRBV28 and TRBJ1-5): DVKVTQSSRYLVKRTGEKVFLECVQDMDHENMFWYRQDPGLGLRLIYFSYDVKMKEKGDIPEGYSVSREKKERFSLILESASTNQTSMYLCASSPPGGNQPQHFGDGTRLSIL.

The chain combines TRBV19 with TRBJ2-1; 9 bases are shared with TRBD1. V shed 8 bases and J 5 bases; nucleotides not matched to a gene: 10. The CDR3 consists of 15 residues. In germline, CDR1 is LNHDA, CDR2 SQIVND (reference sequence). CDR3 sequence: CASSSRDREHNEQFF. CDR3 bases: TGTGCCAGTTCCTCCCGGGACAGGGAACACAATGAGCAGTTCTTC.

CDR3 amino acids: CASTDGQGESPLHF. The DNA for the CDR3 is TGTGCCAGCACCGACGGGCAGGGTGAATCACCCCTCCACTTT. The J gene is TRBJ1-6, the V gene TRBV6-5, with D possibly TRBD1 on 5 matching bases. Germline V lookup: CDR1 MNHEY, CDR2 SVGAGI. With 7 bases removed from V and 10 bases from J, the gap between germline ends came to 17 bases. The CDR3 totals 14 residues.

This clone came up once. V is TRBV6-5 and J is TRBJ2-7; D is unresolved. CDR1 and CDR2 (germline): MNHEY, SVGAGI. Between the trimmed V and J ends, which lost 5 bases and 4 bases, there was a span of 9 bases. The CDR3 runs 12 residues. CDR3 region: CASSRSEYEQYF. The CDR3 DNA is TGTGCCAGCAGTCGGTCTGAGTACGAGCAGTACTTC.

V gene TRBV12-3 or TRBV12-4 combines with J gene TRBJ2-5; D not certain. Deletions cut 7 bases from V and 0 bases from J, with 9 bases between. The CDR3 is 13 amino acids. As DNA, the CDR3 is TGTGCCAGCAAACATTTGTACCAAGAGACCCAGTACTTC. Translating gives CASKHLYQETQYF.

The gene calls are TRBV7-2 and TRBJ1-6, with 7 bases identical to TRBD1. The CDR3 totals 16 residues. V lost 5 bases to trimming and J lost 6 bases; unmatched junction nucleotides: 10. The germline V gene has CDR1 SGHTA and CDR2 FQGNSA. CDR3 nucleotide sequence: TGTGCCAGCAGCGAAACGGGACAGCTCCCTAATTCACCCCTCCACTTT. Translated: CASSETGQLPNSPLHF.

Only one count was recorded for this clone. The V call is TRBV10-3, the J call TRBJ1-1; no definite D call. Looked up from germline, CDR1 is ENHRY and CDR2 is SYGVKD. The CDR3 length is 14 residues. Deletions cut 11 bases from V and 2 bases from J, with 18 bases between. Here the CDR3 DNA reads TGTGCCTCCCGGGAAGCACTCGTTAACACTGAAGCTTTCTTT. It codes for CASREALVNTEAFF.

The genes are TRBV30 and TRBJ1-1; 7 bases line up with TRBD1. V was pared by 5 bases and J by 7 bases, with 13 bases of the junction left unmatched. CDR1 is GTSNPN, CDR2 SVGIG, per germline (reference sequence). The CDR3 is made up of 14 amino acids. The DNA for the CDR3 is TGTGCCTGGGGCACAGGGGCCGCTAAGAGTGAAGCTTTCTTT. Protein sequence: CAWGTGAAKSEAFF.

The chain links TRBV5-6 to TRBJ2-7, with 11 bases identical to TRBD2. Germline V gene lookup returns CDR1 SGHDT and CDR2 YYEEEE. The CDR3 spans 16 residues. Trimming cost V 5 bases and J 6 bases; bases outside gene matches: 13. The CDR3 loop reads CASSSPGIAGGLEQYF. The CDR3 region has the DNA TGTGCCAGCAGTTCGCCAGGGATAGCGGGGGGGCTCGAGCAGTACTTC.